The entry below describes one TCR beta chain. Its antigen remains unidentified. With UMIs, 5'RACE template switching was used to make TCR beta cDNA. From its re-call of the 5' RACE reads, TCRdb lists each CDR3 protein once, without DNA. This sample's table has approximately 460,000 distinct CDR3 sequences. This sample is drawn from a study of T cells expressing NK-cell markers. The study's findings and limits: The CD3+CD56-NKG2C+ fraction of a few donors was also led by these clonotypes.

There are 16 residues in the CDR3. Germline V gene data show CDR1 as LGHNT and CDR2 as FRNRAP. Sequences were obtained from blood T cells: a sorted CD56 or NKG2C T cell subset, CD4+ or CD8+ T cells, or bulk PBMC T cells (not recorded which). This clonotype was obtained from a woman between 18 and 75 years old in good health. The rearrangement links TRBV12-5 to TRBJ1-1; the TCRdb D gene call, TRBD1, has no DNA to confirm it. The CDR3 sequence is CASGLTTGTGATEAFF.